One and the same sample provided the 27 T cell receptor beta chains below, sequenced in a study of blood T cells in healthy people across ages. Next came a second PCR, run for about 6 to 12 cycles, which used a sample-barcoded 5' primer along with a J-beta primer mix. TCRdb re-called the 5' RACE reads through MiXCR, storing one row per CDR3 protein. The sample has hundreds of thousands of distinct CDR3 sequences, less than 35% seen once; the top ten hold more than 15%. The material sequenced was blood. The receptors here all came from an elderly woman in good health.

The table lists this clonotype with many counts. The chain uses TRBV11-1 and TRBJ2-5, with D possibly matching TRBD2 (5 bases). From germline, CDR1 is SGHAT and CDR2 FQDESV (reference sequence). The CDR3 extends over 16 amino acids. Trimming removed 5 bases at V and 0 bases at J, with 16 bases between. In DNA form, the CDR3 reads TGTGCCAGCAGCCCGAGGGTAGCCCTACACCAAGAGACCCAGTACTTC. Amino acid sequence: CASSPRVALHQETQYF.

This clonotype was seen ten or more times. V usage is TRBV6-4 and J usage is TRBJ2-1; D unclear. The CDR3 consists of 13 residues. V was clipped by 3 bases and J by 8 bases, with 11 bases between them. Germline CDR1 is MRHNA and CDR2 is SNTAGT. CDR3 amino acids: CASSEVMFDEQFF. The DNA of the CDR3 is TGTGCCAGCAGTGAAGTTATGTTTGATGAGCAGTTCTTC.

The chain couples TRBV5-4 to TRBJ2-7, with 7 nucleotides matching TRBD2. This CDR3 has 14 amino acids. Losses at the gene ends were 4 bases for V and 1 base for J; bases not matched to a gene: 5. CDR1 is SGHNT, CDR2 YYREEE, per germline (reference sequence). The CDR3 protein is CASSPGGLSYEQYF. The CDR3 coding sequence is TGTGCCAGCAGCCCGGGGGGTCTGTCCTACGAGCAGTACTTC.

This chain joins TRBV4-2 and TRBJ2-5; the D is unclear. CDR1 is LGHNA, CDR2 YNFKEQ, per germline. The CDR3 runs 15 residues. The V end lost 0 bases, the J end lost 0 bases, and 8 bases lay between the germline ends. The CDR3 region has the DNA TGTGCCAGCAGCCAAGATAGTCAGTACCAAGAGACCCAGTACTTC. It encodes CASSQDSQYQETQYF.

In this sample, this clonotype turned up many times. The chain combines TRBV5-1 with TRBJ2-1; the match to TRBD2 covers 10 bases. Germline V gene lookup returns CDR1 SGHRS and CDR2 YFSETQ. V was pared by 0 bases and J by 9 bases, with 6 bases of the junction left unmatched. The CDR3 has 15 residues. The CDR3 DNA reads TGCGCCAGCAGCTTGGCGGCTAGCGGGGGTACTGAGCAGTTCTTC. The encoded protein is CASSLAASGGTEQFF.

For this clonotype: Possible read error: a much larger clone is one base away. This sequence joins TRBV5-1 and TRBJ2-1, with TRBD2 matching 14 bases. The germline V gene encodes CDR1 SGHRS and CDR2 YFSETQ. This CDR3 contains 20 residues. The CDR3 bases are TGCGTCAGCAGCCAGGGACTAGCGGGGGCCAACAAACGAATATACAATGAGCAGTTCTTC. Translation: CVSSQGLAGANKRIYNEQFF.

This clonotype was detected many times. This chain joins TRBV3-1 and TRBJ1-2; D gene ambiguous. Germline CDR1 and CDR2: LGHDT and YNNKEL (reference sequence). Trimming shortened V by 0 bases and J by 7 bases, and 15 bases separated the two germline ends. CDR3 length: 15 residues. The CDR3 loop reads CASSQDRTSLRGYTF. CDR3 sequence (DNA): TGTGCCAGCAGCCAAGATCGGACTAGTCTGCGTGGCTACACCTTC.

This clonotype was seen a handful of times. The gene calls are TRBV7-2 and TRBJ1-3, with D uncertain. The length of the CDR3 is 16 residues. Between the trimmed V and J ends, which lost 5 bases and 0 bases, there was a span of 14 bases. The germline CDR1 and CDR2 sequences are SGHTA and FQGNSA. The CDR3: CASSQMLAVSGNTIYF. CDR3 nucleotides: TGTGCCAGCAGCCAGATGTTGGCTGTCTCTGGAAACACCATATATTTT.

This clonotype came up a few times. The gene calls are TRBV6-2 or TRBV6-3 and TRBJ2-2; perhaps TRBD1 as D (5 bases). Germline V gene lookup returns CDR1 MNHEY and CDR2 SVGEGT. V was pared by 5 bases and J by 0 bases, with 7 bases between. This CDR3 has 14 residues. CDR3 protein: CASSTDTNTGELFF. CDR3 coding DNA: TGTGCCAGCAGTACGGACACGAACACCGGGGAGCTGTTTTTT.

This clonotype appeared many times. The chain couples TRBV6-1 to TRBJ2-1; D might be TRBD2 (6 bases). The CDR3 runs 17 residues. Germline CDR1 reads MNHNS; CDR2 reads SASEGT. Trimming left V 6 bases short and J 7 bases short, with 25 bases between. The CDR3 reads CASSPWPEAGPSNEQFF. DNA for the CDR3: TGTGCCAGCAGCCCCTGGCCGGAGGCGGGGCCTTCGAATGAGCAGTTCTTC.

This clonotype came up many times. The V call is TRBV15, the J call TRBJ2-1; the D is unclear. Germline CDR1 is LNHNV and CDR2 is YYDKDF (reference sequence). The CDR3 contains 14 residues. V lost 3 bases and J lost 0, with 6 bases in between. The CDR3 region has the DNA TGTGCCACCAGCAGGGGCTTCTCCTACAATGAGCAGTTCTTC. It specifies CATSRGFSYNEQFF.

V is TRBV7-9 and J is TRBJ1-5; the D is unclear. Germline V CDR1 and CDR2: SEHNR, FQNEAQ (reference sequence). CDR3 length: 15 amino acids. V lost 8 bases and J lost 1, with 15 bases in between. DNA for the CDR3: TGTGCCAGCGGCCTAGAGGGTGGGAGCAATCAGCCCCAGCATTTT. Protein: CASGLEGGSNQPQHF.

In its sample, this clonotype was seen a few times. The chain links TRBV6-5 to TRBJ1-5; D unresolved. Trimming pared 7 bases from V and 0 bases from J, leaving 13 bases between. The CDR3 totals 15 residues. Germline lookup yields CDR1 MNHEY and CDR2 SVGAGI. The CDR3 here is CASMGKAYSNQPQHF. As DNA, the CDR3 is TGTGCCAGCATGGGAAAGGCTTATAGCAATCAGCCCCAGCATTTT.

The chain recombines TRBV20-1 with TRBJ2-5, with 12 bases matching TRBD2. The germline gives CDR1 DFQATT, CDR2 SNEGSKA (reference sequence). The CDR3 has 16 residues. The junction had 6 bases not matched to a gene; V was cut back by 2 bases and J by 2 bases. Here the CDR3 DNA reads TGCAGTGCTAGAACAGGACTAGCGGGGTATCAAGAGACCCAGTACTTC. It yields the protein CSARTGLAGYQETQYF.

This clonotype was seen a few times. This could be a read error, since a much larger clone is one nucleotide away. The chain recombines TRBV10-3 with TRBJ2-4; no reliable D call. The J call may not be correct, given that the DNA end is closer to TRBJ2-5. This CDR3 has 14 residues. CDR1 ENHRY and CDR2 SYGVKD come from the germline V gene. CDR3 in DNA: TGTGCCATCAGGGAGCGCGCATCCCAAGAGACCCAGTACTTC. Amino acid sequence: CAIRERASQETQYF.

This clonotype has at least ten counts. The genes are TRBV28 and TRBJ2-7; 10 bases fit TRBD2. Trimming took 6 bases from V and 0 from J; bases not matched to a gene: 5. This CDR3 is 15 amino acids long. The germline CDR1 and CDR2 sequences are MDHEN and SYDVKM. In nucleotides, the CDR3 is TGTGCCAGCAGGCCAACTAGCGGGGCCTCCTACGAGCAGTACTTC. Protein product: CASRPTSGASYEQYF.

This clonotype appeared many times. V and J are TRBV20-1 and TRBJ1-2; possible D gene TRBD1, 5 bases. Germline V gene sequence: CDR1 DFQATT, CDR2 SNEGSKA (reference sequence). This CDR3 has 15 amino acids. V lost 0 bases and J 2 bases, leaving 13 bases between the germline ends. CDR3 protein: CSARELGQVNYGYTF. Here the CDR3 DNA reads TGCAGTGCTAGAGAATTGGGGCAGGTGAACTATGGCTACACCTTC.

This clonotype occurred many times. Written as DNA, the CDR3 is TGTGCCAGCATCCACCGGAGGACAGGGGGGCTAGAGACCCAGTACTTC. Encoded protein: CASIHRRTGGLETQYF. V and J are TRBV6-6 and TRBJ2-5, with TRBD1 matching over 10 bases. From germline, CDR1 is MNHNY and CDR2 SVGAGI (reference sequence). This CDR3 comprises 16 residues. Losses at the gene ends were 7 bases for V and 4 bases for J; bases not matched to a gene: 12.

Note on this clonotype: A read error may be the cause here, since a much bigger clone is one base away. The V and J genes are TRBV20-1 and TRBJ1-1, with TRBD1 matching 8 bases. The CDR3 is 13 amino acids. CDR1 is DFQATT, CDR2 SNEGSKA, per germline (reference sequence). Here the CDR3 reads CNARTGRNTEAFF. CDR3 bases: TGCAATGCTAGGACAGGGCGTAACACTGAAGCTTTCTTT.

This CDR3 is CASSGTRSHEQYF. CDR3 in DNA: TGTGCCAGCAGCGGCACCAGGTCCCACGAGCAGTACTTC. The chain carries TRBV9 and TRBJ2-7; no definite D call. V was clipped by 3 bases and J by 5 bases, with 12 bases between them. The CDR3 runs to 13 residues. CDR1 SGDLS and CDR2 YYNGEE come from the germline V gene. The full variable domain, rest sourced from reference TRBV9 and TRBJ2-7, is DSGVTQTPKHLITATGQRVTLRCSPRSGDLSVYWYQQSLDQGLQFLIQYYNGEERAKGNILERFSAQQFPDLHSELNLSSLELGDSALYFCASSGTRSHEQYFGPGTRLTVT.

For this clonotype: A single base separates this from a much larger clone, so it may be a read error. The chain links TRBV20-1 to TRBJ2-4; D is unclear. The CDR3 spans 13 residues. Germline V gene lookup returns CDR1 DFQATT and CDR2 SNEGSKA (reference sequence). V was cut by 4 bases and J by 15 bases, with 22 bases left in between. In nucleotides, the CDR3 is TGCAGTGCTATTTGGGTGGTCCAAGAGACCCTGTACTTC. It is translated as CSAIWVVQETLYF.

At least ten counts were recorded for this clonotype. The chain joins TRBV20-1 to TRBJ1-4; D is perhaps TRBD1 (6 bases). CDR1 and CDR2 from the germline V gene are DFQATT and SNEGSKA (reference sequence). The CDR3 totals 17 residues. Trimming took off 0 bases at V and 2 bases at J, with 16 bases between the two ends. The CDR3 sequence: CSARDVRGLLTNEKLFF. In DNA, the CDR3 is TGCAGTGCTAGAGATGTCCGGGGGCTCTTGACTAATGAAAAACTGTTTTTT.

As concerns this clonotype: A much larger clonotype is one base distant, so this may be a read error. This chain uses TRBV7-9 with TRBJ1-2; maybe TRBD1 (5 bases). Germline V gene sequence: CDR1 SEHNR, CDR2 FQNEAQ (reference sequence). The CDR3 runs to 15 residues. The CDR3 reads CAGSLGGAGYYGYTF. DNA for the CDR3: TGTGCCGGCAGCTTAGGAGGGGCAGGTTACTATGGCTACACCTTC.

On this clonotype: Being one base from a much bigger clone, this may be a read error. This chain uses TRBV7-3 with TRBJ2-5; tentative D call: TRBD1 (6 bases). The CDR3 sequence is 17 residues long. Germline loops: CDR1 SGHTA, CDR2 FQGTGA. Trimming stripped 0 bases from V and 11 bases from J, with 25 bases between. The CDR3 spells CASSLTDRRDNNNEQYF. The CDR3 DNA reads as TGTGCCAGCAGCTTAACGGATCGCCGGGACAACAATAATGAGCAGTACTTC.

This clonotype showed up many times. J is TRBJ2-3 and V is TRBV11-3, with D perhaps assigned TRBD1 or TRBD2 (5 bases each). The V gene's germline CDR1 is SGHNT and CDR2 YENEEA. The V end was cut by 5 bases, the J end by 1 base, with 19 bases between. CDR3 size: 17 residues. CDR3 sequence reads: CASSRATGGTGTDTQYF. The CDR3 nucleotides are TGTGCCAGCAGCCGAGCCACAGGAGGAACGGGCACAGATACGCAGTATTTT.

Ten or more counts support this clonotype. The chain combines TRBV5-6 with TRBJ2-1; D is ambiguous. Germline V gene sequence: CDR1 SGHDT, CDR2 YYEEEE. This CDR3 spans 18 amino acids. Deletions cut 1 base from V and 5 bases from J, with 22 bases between. CDR3 in DNA: TGTGCCAGCAGCTTGAGCGTCCAAAGCCGAAGAATTAACAATGAGCAGTTCTTC. This translates into CASSLSVQSRRINNEQFF.

A few counts support this clonotype. J is TRBJ2-1 and V is TRBV28; D is possibly TRBD1 (5 bases). Gene TRBJ2-7 matches the end of the DNA better, so the J call may be wrong. Germline values: CDR1 MDHEN, CDR2 SYDVKM. The CDR3 length is 16 residues. The CDR3 nucleotides read TGTGCCAGCAATAAGATGGGGCTCAGCTCCTACAATGAGCAGTACTTC. It codes for CASNKMGLSSYNEQYF.